This is a list of T cell receptor beta chains from one sample in a study of human T cells and chemical hapten exposure. Each CDR3 protein gets one entry after TCRdb re-called the RACE reads with MiXCR. The sample has under 400,000 distinct CDR3 sequences, less than 6.5% seen once; the top ten hold roughly 2.6%. This specimen was whole blood, taken in connection with sensitization to the hapten diphenylcyclopropenone (DPC). These receptors all stem from a woman aged 50 to 60 with alopecia areata. Some clones in this sample may be carry-over from other donors' samples. CDR3s include the opening cysteine and the closing phenylalanine or tryptophan. The order of the fields is clone size, V gene, J gene, D gene, CDR3 protein, CDR3 DNA. D genes are given only for firm matches. For some rows the clone size is stated as once, few or many, or as a class when expanded; others skip it.

>many|TRBV28|TRBJ2-7|TRBD1
CASRQTGGTYEQYF
TGTGCCAGCAGACAGACAGGGGGAACCTACGAGCAGTACTTC
>few|TRBV4-1|TRBJ1-1|-
CASSQRTVQNTEAFF
TGCGCCAGCAGCCAGAGGACAGTCCAGAACACTGAAGCTTTCTTT
>medium-sized|TRBV28|TRBJ2-2|-
CASSRSSATGELFF
TGTGCCAGCAGTAGATCTAGCGCCACCGGGGAGCTGTTTTTT
>few|TRBV29-1|TRBJ1-1|-
CSLSAGSGTEAFF
TGTAGCCTCTCGGCAGGGAGCGGAACTGAAGCTTTCTTT
>-|TRBV21-1|TRBJ2-6|-
CASSNRDREPGANVLTF
TGTGCCAGCAGCAACCGGGACAGGGAACCAGGGGCCAACGTCCTGACTTTC
>few|TRBV7-9|TRBJ1-1|TRBD1
CASSSNRDRTTEAFF
TGTGCCAGCAGCTCCAACAGGGACAGGACCACTGAAGCTTTCTTT
>-|TRBV30|TRBJ2-3|-
CAWSVLFADTQYF
TGTGCCTGGAGTGTGCTGTTTGCAGATACGCAGTATTTT
>many|TRBV7-9|TRBJ2-5|TRBD2
CASSEYATSGSFETQYF
TGTGCCAGCAGCGAATACGCGACTAGCGGGAGCTTTGAGACCCAGTACTTC
>-|TRBV20-1|TRBJ1-1|-
CSARDQSGGTEAFF
TGCAGTGCTAGAGATCAGTCGGGGGGGACTGAAGCTTTCTTT
>few|TRBV12-3/TRBV12-4|TRBJ1-2|-
CASYSSGYTF
TGTGCCAGCTATTCCTCTGGCTACACCTTC
>-|TRBV6-1|TRBJ2-1|-
CASSEEGGSFDEQFF
TGTGCCAGCAGCGAGGAGGGGGGGTCTTTCGATGAGCAGTTCTTC
>-|TRBV4-2|TRBJ2-5|TRBD2
CASSQRAGGPEAQYF
TGTGCCAGCAGCCAGAGAGCGGGGGGCCCCGAGGCCCAGTACTTC
>-|TRBV10-2|TRBJ2-3|-
CASKGDTDTQYF
TGCGCCAGCAAAGGAGATACAGATACGCAGTATTTT
>many|TRBV5-1|TRBJ2-3|-
CASSLPTDTQYF
TGCGCCAGCAGCCTCCCGACGGATACGCAGTATTTT
>-|TRBV7-9|TRBJ1-2|-
CASSPSEVAAGGYTF
TGTGCCAGCAGCCCTTCTGAGGTGGCAGCTGGTGGCTACACCTTC
>few|TRBV6-5|TRBJ1-1|-
CASSSPFEGRAEAFF
TGTGCCAGCAGTTCCCCGTTTGAGGGAAGGGCTGAAGCTTTCTTT
>-|TRBV18|TRBJ1-2|-
CASSPPTESYGYTF
TGTGCCAGCTCACCACCGACAGAATCCTATGGCTACACCTTC
>many|TRBV5-6|TRBJ2-1|TRBD2
CASSLGLAEDREQFF
TGTGCCAGCAGCTTGGGACTAGCGGAGGACAGAGAGCAGTTCTTC
>many|TRBV13|TRBJ2-1|TRBD2
CASSHPSGRGNNEQFF
TGTGCCAGCAGCCACCCTAGCGGACGAGGAAACAATGAGCAGTTCTTC
>many|TRBV5-1|TRBJ1-2|-
CASSLNSGGGYTF
TGCGCCAGCAGCTTGAATAGCGGTGGAGGCTACACCTTC
>-|TRBV14|TRBJ2-7|-
CASSPFPANEQYF
TGTGCCAGCAGCCCTTTCCCAGCCAACGAGCAGTACTTC
>-|TRBV19|TRBJ1-4|-
CASSNVRTNEKLFF
TGTGCCAGTAGTAATGTCCGAACTAATGAAAAACTGTTTTTT
>-|TRBV5-1|TRBJ2-3|-
CASSFARTDTQYF
TGCGCCAGCAGCTTCGCCCGCACAGATACGCAGTATTTT